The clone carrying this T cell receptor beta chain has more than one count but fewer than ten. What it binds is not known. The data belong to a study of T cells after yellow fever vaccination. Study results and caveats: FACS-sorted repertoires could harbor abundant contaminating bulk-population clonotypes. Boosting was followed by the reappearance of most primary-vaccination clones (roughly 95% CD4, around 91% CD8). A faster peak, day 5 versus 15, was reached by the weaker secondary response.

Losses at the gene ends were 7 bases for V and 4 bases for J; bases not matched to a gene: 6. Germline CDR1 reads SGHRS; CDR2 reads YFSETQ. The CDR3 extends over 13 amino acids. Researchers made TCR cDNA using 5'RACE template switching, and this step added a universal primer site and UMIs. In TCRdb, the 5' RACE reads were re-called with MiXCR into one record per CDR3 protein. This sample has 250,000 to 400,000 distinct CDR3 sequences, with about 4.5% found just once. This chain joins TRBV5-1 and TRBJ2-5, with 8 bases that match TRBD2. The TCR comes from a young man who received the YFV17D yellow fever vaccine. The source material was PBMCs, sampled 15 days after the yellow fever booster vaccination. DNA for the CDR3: TGCGCCAGCGGCGGGGGGCCGGGAGAGACCCAGTACTTC. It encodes CASGGGPGETQYF.